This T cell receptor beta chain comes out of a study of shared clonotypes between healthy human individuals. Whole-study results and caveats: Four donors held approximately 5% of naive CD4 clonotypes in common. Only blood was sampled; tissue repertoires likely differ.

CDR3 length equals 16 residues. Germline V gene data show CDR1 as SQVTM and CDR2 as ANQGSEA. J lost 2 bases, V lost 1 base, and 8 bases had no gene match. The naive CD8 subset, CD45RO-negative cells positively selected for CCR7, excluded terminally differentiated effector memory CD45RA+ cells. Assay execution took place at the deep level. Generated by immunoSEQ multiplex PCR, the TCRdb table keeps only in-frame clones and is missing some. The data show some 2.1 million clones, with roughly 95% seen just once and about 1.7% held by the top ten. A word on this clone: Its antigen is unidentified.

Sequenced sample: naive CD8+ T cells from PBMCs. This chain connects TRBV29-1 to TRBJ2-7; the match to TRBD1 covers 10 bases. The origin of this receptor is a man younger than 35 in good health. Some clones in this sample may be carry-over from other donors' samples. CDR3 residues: CSVEAWTGTGAYEQYF. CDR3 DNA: TGCAGCGTTGAAGCCTGGACCGGGACAGGGGCCTACGAGCAGTACTTC.